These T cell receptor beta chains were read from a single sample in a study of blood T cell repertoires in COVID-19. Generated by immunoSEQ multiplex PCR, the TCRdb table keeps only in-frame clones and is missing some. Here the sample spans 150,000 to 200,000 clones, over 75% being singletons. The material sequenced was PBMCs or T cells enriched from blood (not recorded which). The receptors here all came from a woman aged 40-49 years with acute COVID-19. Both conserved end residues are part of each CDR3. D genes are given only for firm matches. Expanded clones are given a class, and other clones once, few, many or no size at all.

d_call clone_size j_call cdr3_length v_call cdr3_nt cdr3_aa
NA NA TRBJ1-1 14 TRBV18 TGTGCCAGCTCACATACGGACTTGAACACTGAAGCTTTCTTT CASSHTDLNTEAFF
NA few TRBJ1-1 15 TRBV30 TGTGCCTGGAGTGTAAGCGGGGTTCGAGACACTGAAGCTTTCTTT CAWSVSGVRDTEAFF
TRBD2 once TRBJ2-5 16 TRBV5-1 TGCGCCAGCAGCTTGGGGACTAGCGTACAACAAGAGACCCAGTACTTC CASSLGTSVQQETQYF
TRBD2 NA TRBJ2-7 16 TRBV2 TGTGCCAGCAGTGAGGGGACTAGCGGAAGCTCCTACGAGCAGTACTTC CASSEGTSGSSYEQYF
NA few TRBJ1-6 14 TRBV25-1 TGTGCCAGCAGTGGCAGGGCAAGCAATTCACCCCTCCACTTT CASSGRASNSPLHF
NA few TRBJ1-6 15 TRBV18 TGTGCCAGCTCACCAGCAGGGGCTCAGGGTTCACCCCTCCACTTT CASSPAGAQGSPLHF
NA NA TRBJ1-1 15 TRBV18 TGTGCCAGCTCACCACCCCCCGGGGGTAACACTGAAGCTTTCTTT CASSPPPGGNTEAFF
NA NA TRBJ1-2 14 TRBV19 TGTGCCAGTAGTATATCCCCAGCGGACTATGGCTACACCTTC CASSISPADYGYTF
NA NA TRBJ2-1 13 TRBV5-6 TGTGCCAGCAGCCAGATTATGCACAATGAGCAGTTCTTC CASSQIMHNEQFF
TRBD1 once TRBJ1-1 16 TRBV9 TGTGCCAGCAGCGTAGGGACAGGGGGCGACCTCACTGAAGCTTTCTTT CASSVGTGGDLTEAFF
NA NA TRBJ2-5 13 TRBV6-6 TGTGCCAGCGTAAGGGCGGCCGGAGGGACCCAGTACTTC CASVRAAGGTQYF
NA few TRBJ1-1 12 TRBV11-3 TGTGCCAGCAGCTCGCGATACACTGAAGCTTTCTTT CASSSRYTEAFF
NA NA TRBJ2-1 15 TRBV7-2 TGTGCCAGCAGCCCTAGCCTCATACTGGGCAATGAGCAGTTCTTC CASSPSLILGNEQFF
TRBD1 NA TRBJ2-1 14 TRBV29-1 TGCAGCGTTGGGGACAGGGGCTCTTACAATGAGCAGTTCTTC CSVGDRGSYNEQFF
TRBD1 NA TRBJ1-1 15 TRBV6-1 TGTGCCAGCAGTGAAGCGGAGGGGGCGAACACTGAAGCTTTCTTT CASSEAEGANTEAFF
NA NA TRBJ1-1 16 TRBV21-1 TGTGCCAGCAGCACGGGCGCCGGGACAGGGGGCACTGAAGCTTTCTTT CASSTGAGTGGTEAFF
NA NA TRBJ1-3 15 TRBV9 TGTGCCAGCAGCGTAGAGAGCCCAGGTAGAAACACCATATATTTT CASSVESPGRNTIYF
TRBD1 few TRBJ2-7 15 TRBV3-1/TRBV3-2 TGTGCCAGCAGCGACGGACAGGCCAGGAGTTACGAGCAGTACTTC CASSDGQARSYEQYF
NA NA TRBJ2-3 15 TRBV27 TGTGCCAGCAGTTTATACGGGAGTAGAACAGATACGCAGTATTTT CASSLYGSRTDTQYF
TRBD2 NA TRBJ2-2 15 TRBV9 TGTGCCAGCCGTAGCGGGAGCCGGGACACCGGGGAGCTGTTTTTT CASRSGSRDTGELFF
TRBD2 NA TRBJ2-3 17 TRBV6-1 TGTGCCAGCAGTGAAGTTTCTAGCGGGAGATTACCAGATACGCAGTATTTT CASSEVSSGRLPDTQYF
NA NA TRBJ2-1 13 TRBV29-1 TGCAGCGTCGGGGGAGTAGTCAACAATGAGCAGTTCTTC CSVGGVVNNEQFF
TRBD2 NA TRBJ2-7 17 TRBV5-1 TGCGCCAGCAGCTCCCGGACCGGGACTAGCGGATCCTACGAGCAGTACTTC CASSSRTGTSGSYEQYF
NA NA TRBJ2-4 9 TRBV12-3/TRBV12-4 TGTGCCAGCAGCCCCGGGAGAAACTTC CASSPGRNF
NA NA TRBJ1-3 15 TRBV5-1 TGCGCCAGCAGCGTGGAGGCAGGGTTCGGAAACACCATATATTTT CASSVEAGFGNTIYF
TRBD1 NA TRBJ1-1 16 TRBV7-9 TGTGCCAGCAGCCTAGGACAGGGTTGGGGGGATGACCGAGCTTTCTTT CASSLGQGWGDDRAFF
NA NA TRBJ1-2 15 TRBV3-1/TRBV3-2 TGTGCCAGCAGCCCAAGCATGCGGGGTTCCTATGGCTACACCTTC CASSPSMRGSYGYTF
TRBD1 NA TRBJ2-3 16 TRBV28 TGTGCCAGCAGTACATCGACAGGGGGGACCACAGATACGCAGTATTTT CASSTSTGGTTDTQYF
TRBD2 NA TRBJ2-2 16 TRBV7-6 TGTGCCAGCAGCTTAATCGGCAGCGGGAGCCCCGGGGAGCTGTTTTTT CASSLIGSGSPGELFF
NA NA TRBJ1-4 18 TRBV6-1 TGTGCCAGCAGTGAACCGCGGGCCCGGACGACAACTAATGAAAAACTGTTTTTT CASSEPRARTTTNEKLFF
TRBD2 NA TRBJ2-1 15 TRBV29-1 TGCAGCGTTGAGGAGCTAGCGGGAGGACGCGATGAGCAGTTCTTC CSVEELAGGRDEQFF
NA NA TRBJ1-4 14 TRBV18 TGTGCCAGCTCACCAGAGGGAACTAATGAAAAACTGTTTTTT CASSPEGTNEKLFF
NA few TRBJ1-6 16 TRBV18 TGTGCCAGCTCCCAAACCCAGGGGATCCGTAATTCACCCCTCCACTTT CASSQTQGIRNSPLHF
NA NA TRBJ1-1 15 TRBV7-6 TGTGCCAGCAGCTTAGAGACACTGGCGAACACTGAAGCTTTCTTT CASSLETLANTEAFF
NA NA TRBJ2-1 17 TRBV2 TGTGCCAGCAGTGCTCAGGCGGGGCCCTTTGCCTACAATGAGCAGTTCTTC CASSAQAGPFAYNEQFF
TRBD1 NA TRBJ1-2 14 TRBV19 TGTGCCAGTAGTAGGGACAGGGGAAGACATGGCTACACCTTC CASSRDRGRHGYTF
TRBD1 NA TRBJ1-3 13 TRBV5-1 TGCGCCAGCGCGACAGGGATGGGGAACACCATATATTTT CASATGMGNTIYF
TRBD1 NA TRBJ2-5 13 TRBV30 TGTGCCGGAACCCGGGACAGCCAAGAGACCCAGTACTTC CAGTRDSQETQYF
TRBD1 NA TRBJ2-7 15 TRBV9 TGTGCCAGCAGCGTCGGGACAGGGGGAATCTACGAGCAGTACTTC CASSVGTGGIYEQYF
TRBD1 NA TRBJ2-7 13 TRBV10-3 TGTGCCATCACAGGGGGATACTCCTACGAGCAGTACTTC CAITGGYSYEQYF
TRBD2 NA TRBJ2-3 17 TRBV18 TGTGCCAGCTCGGCACTAGCGGGAGCTGATAGCACAGATACGCAGTATTTT CASSALAGADSTDTQYF
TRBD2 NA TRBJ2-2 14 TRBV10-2 TGCGCCAGCAAGCGGGATACGAACACCGGGGAGCTGTTTTTT CASKRDTNTGELFF
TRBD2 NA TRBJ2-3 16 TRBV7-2 TGTGCCAGCAGCTTAGGACTAGCGGGTCCCGCCGATACGCAGTATTTT CASSLGLAGPADTQYF
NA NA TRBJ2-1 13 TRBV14 TGTGCCAGCAGCCTGACAGTGAAGTCCGAGCAGTTCTTC CASSLTVKSEQFF
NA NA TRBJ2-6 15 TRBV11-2 TGTGCCAGCAGCCTTGTTTTCTCTGGGGCCAACGTCCTGACTTTC CASSLVFSGANVLTF
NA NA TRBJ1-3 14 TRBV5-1 TGCGCCAGCAGCTTGGCAGACTCTGGAAACACCATATATTTT CASSLADSGNTIYF
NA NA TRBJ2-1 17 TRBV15 TGTGCCACCAGCAGAGTGACTGAGCGGACCTCCTACAATGAGCAGTTCTTC CATSRVTERTSYNEQFF